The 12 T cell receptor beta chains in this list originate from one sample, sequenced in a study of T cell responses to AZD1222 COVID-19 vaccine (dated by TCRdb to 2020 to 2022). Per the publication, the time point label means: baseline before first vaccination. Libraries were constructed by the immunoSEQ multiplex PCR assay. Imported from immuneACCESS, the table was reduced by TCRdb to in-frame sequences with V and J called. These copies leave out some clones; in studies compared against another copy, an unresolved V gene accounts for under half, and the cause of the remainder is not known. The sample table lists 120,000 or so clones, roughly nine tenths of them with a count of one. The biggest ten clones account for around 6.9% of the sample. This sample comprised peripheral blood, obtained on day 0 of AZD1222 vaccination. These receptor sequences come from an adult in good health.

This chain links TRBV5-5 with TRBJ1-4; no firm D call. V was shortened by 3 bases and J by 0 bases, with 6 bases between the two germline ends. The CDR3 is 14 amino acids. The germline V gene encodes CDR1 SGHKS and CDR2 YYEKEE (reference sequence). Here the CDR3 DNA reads TGTGCCAGCAGCTCATTAGCAACTAATGAAAAACTGTTTTTT. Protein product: CASSSLATNEKLFF.

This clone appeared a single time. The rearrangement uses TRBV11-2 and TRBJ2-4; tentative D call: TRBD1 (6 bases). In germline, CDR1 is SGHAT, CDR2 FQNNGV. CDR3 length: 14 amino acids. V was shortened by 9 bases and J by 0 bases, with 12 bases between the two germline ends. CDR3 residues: CASMDRIAKNIQYF. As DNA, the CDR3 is TGTGCCAGTATGGACAGAATAGCCAAAAACATTCAGTACTTC.

The CDR3 spells CASSIGGSTNEKLFF. CDR3 sequence (DNA): TGTGCCAGTAGTATCGGGGGGAGTACTAATGAAAAACTGTTTTTT. This chain links TRBV19 with TRBJ1-4; TRBD1 is a possible D gene (5 bases). The V and J ends lost 3 bases and 2 bases respectively, with 10 bases between them. Per germline, CDR1 LNHDA and CDR2 SQIVND (reference sequence). This CDR3 contains 15 residues.

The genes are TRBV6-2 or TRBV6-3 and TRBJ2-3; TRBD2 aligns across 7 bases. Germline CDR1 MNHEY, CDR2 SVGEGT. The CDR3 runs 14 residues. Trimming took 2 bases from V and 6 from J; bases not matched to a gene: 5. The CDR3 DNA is TGTGCCAGCAGTTACAGAGGCGGGAGCGATACGCAGTATTTT. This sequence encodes CASSYRGGSDTQYF.

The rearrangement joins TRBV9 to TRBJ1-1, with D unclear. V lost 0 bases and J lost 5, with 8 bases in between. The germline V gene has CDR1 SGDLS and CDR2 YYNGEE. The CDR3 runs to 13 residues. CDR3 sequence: CASSVVSGTEAFF. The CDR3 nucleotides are TGTGCCAGCAGCGTAGTTAGTGGAACTGAAGCTTTCTTT. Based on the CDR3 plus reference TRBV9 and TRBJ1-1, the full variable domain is DSGVTQTPKHLITATGQRVTLRCSPRSGDLSVYWYQQSLDQGLQFLIQYYNGEERAKGNILERFSAQQFPDLHSELNLSSLELGDSALYFCASSVVSGTEAFFGQGTRLTVV.

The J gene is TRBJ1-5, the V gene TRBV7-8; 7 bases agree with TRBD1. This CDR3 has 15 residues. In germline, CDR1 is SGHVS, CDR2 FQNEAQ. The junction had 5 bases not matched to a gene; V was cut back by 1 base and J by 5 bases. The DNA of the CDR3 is TGTGCCAGCAGCTTAGTGCCAGGGGGGCATCAGCCCCAGCATTTT. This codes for CASSLVPGGHQPQHF.

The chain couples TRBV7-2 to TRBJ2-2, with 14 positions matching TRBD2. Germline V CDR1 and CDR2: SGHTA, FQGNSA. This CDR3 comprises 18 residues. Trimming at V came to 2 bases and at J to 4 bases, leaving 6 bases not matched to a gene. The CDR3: CASSLKTSGRASTGELFF. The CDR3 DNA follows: TGTGCCAGCAGCTTAAAGACTAGCGGGAGGGCCAGCACCGGGGAGCTGTTTTTT. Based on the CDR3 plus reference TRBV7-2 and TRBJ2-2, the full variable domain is GAGVSQSPSNKVTEKGKDVELRCDPISGHTALYWYRQSLGQGLEFLIYFQGNSAPDKSGLPSDRFSAERTGGSVSTLTIQRTQQEDSAVYLCASSLKTSGRASTGELFFGEGSRLTVL.

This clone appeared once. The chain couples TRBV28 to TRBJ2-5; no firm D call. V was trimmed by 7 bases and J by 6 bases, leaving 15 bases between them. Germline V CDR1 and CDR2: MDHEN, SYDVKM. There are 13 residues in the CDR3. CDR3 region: CASTLSGGQTQYF. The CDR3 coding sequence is TGTGCCAGCACTCTTTCGGGCGGACAGACCCAGTACTTC.

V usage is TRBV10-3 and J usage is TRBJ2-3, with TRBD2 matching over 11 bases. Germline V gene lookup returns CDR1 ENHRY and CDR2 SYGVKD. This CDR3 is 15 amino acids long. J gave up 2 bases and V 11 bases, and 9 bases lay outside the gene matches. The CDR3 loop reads CALGAGLADTDTQYF. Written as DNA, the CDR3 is TGTGCCCTCGGAGCGGGACTAGCGGACACAGATACGCAGTATTTT.

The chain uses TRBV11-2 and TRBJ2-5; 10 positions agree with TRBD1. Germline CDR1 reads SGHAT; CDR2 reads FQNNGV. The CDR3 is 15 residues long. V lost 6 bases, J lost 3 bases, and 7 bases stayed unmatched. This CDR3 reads CASRTTGTGEETQYF. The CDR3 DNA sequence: TGTGCCAGCAGGACTACCGGGACAGGGGAAGAGACCCAGTACTTC. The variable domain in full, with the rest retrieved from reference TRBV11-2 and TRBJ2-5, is EAGVAQSPRYKIIEKRQSVAFWCNPISGHATLYWYQQILGQGPKLLIQFQNNGVVDDSQLPKDRFSAERLKGVDSTLKIQPAKLEDSAVYLCASRTTGTGEETQYFGPGTRLLVL.

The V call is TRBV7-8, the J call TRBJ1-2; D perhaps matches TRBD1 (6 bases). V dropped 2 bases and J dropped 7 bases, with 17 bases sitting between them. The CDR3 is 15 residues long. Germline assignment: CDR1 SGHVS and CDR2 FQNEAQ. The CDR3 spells CASSLRRLGGPGYTF. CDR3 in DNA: TGTGCCAGCAGCTTACGTAGATTGGGGGGGCCTGGCTACACCTTC.

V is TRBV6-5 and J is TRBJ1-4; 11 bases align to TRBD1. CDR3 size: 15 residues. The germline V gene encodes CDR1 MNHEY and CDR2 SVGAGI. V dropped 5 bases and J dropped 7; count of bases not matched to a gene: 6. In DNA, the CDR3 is TGTGCCAGCAGTCCTACCGGGACAGGGGGTGAAAAACTGTTTTTT. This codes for CASSPTGTGGEKLFF.